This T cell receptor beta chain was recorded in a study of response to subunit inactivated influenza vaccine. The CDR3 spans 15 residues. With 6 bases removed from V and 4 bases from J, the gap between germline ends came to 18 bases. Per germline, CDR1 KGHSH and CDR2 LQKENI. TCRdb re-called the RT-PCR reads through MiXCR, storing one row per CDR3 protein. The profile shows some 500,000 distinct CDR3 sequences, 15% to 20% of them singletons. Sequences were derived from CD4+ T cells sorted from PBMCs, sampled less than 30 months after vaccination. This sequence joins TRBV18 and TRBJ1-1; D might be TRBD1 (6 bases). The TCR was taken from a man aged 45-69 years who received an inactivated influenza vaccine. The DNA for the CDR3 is TGTGCCAGCTCCCTCGGAGGGAGAGGGGGCACTGAAGCTTTCTTT. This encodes CASSLGGRGGTEAFF.